Sequencing of this TCR beta chain was carried out in a study of beta chain features in type 1 diabetes. The study, taken as a whole, reports: Type 1 diabetes patients had TCRB CDR3s that were shorter (moderately but significantly so) in all four CD4+ subsets.

The CDR3 has 13 amino acids. The V gene's germline CDR1 is SGHRS and CDR2 YFSETQ. J gave up 4 bases and V 3 bases, and 3 bases lay outside the gene matches. Sequencing targeted expressed TCRB transcripts, as all isolated RNA had been reverse transcribed. Clones were read by immunoSEQ multiplex PCR, and TCRdb kept only the in-frame ones, dropping some. The data contain roughly 47,000 clones, roughly 45% of them seen just once; the ten biggest clones take up approximately 0.13%. Regarding this clone: The antigen is not known.

This rearrangement joins TRBV5-1 to TRBJ1-2; the match to TRBD1 covers 7 bases. This sequence was found in a man aged 25-40 years with type 1 diabetes. Sequenced material: stem cell memory CD4+ T cells from blood. The CDR3 sequence is CASSSTGVYGYTF. As DNA, the CDR3 is TGCGCCAGCAGCTCCACAGGGGTCTATGGCTACACCTTC.